Listed below are T cell receptor beta chains from one sample, sequenced in a study of tumor-infiltrating lymphocytes in primary liver carcinoma. TCRdb re-analysed the multiplex PCR reads in MiXCR, keeping a single row per CDR3 protein. The sample holds about 48,000 distinct CDR3 sequences; about 73% are singletons and the top ten take around 28%. Sequences were obtained from liver tumor tissue from sampling region 3. The receptors come from a man aged 35-49 years with primary liver carcinoma and hepatitis B virus infection. The CDR3 runs from the conserved cysteine through the conserved F or W. A D gene is named only where the DNA matches it firmly. Rows may omit the clone size; those that give it use once, few, many or a size class.

cdr3_nt cdr3_aa cdr3_length clone_size j_call d_call v_call
TGTGCCAGCTGCTTAGAAGCGAACACCGGGGAGCTGTATTTT CASCLEANTGELYF 14 . TRBJ2-2 . TRBV7-9
TGCGCCAGTAGCCAAGTTTCTAACCGCTCAGGGGAGCAGTTCTTC CASSQVSNRSGEQFF 15 . TRBJ2-1 . TRBV4-1
TGTGCCAGCAGTCCCCCAGGATTGGACTTTGGAAACACCATATATTTT CASSPPGLDFGNTIYF 16 many TRBJ1-3 . TRBV28
TGTGCCACCAGTGCCTCATCGCCCGGGACAGGGCCCTATGAGACAGATACGCAGTATTTT CATSASSPGTGPYETDTQYF 20 many TRBJ2-3 TRBD1 TRBV24-1
TGTGCCAGCGGCGCGCACAGGGGGCGCTTAGATACGCAGCATTTT CASGAHRGRLDTQHF 15 once TRBJ1-5 TRBD1 TRBV11-2
TGTGCCAGCACCCTTCGAGCGGGAAGTAGCGATGAGCAGTTCTTC CASTLRAGSSDEQFF 15 . TRBJ2-1 TRBD2 TRBV10-3
TGTGCCAGCAGTTCGAAAGCTAACTATGGCTACACCTTC CASSSKANYGYTF 13 many TRBJ1-2 . TRBV6-6
TGTGCCAGCAGTTTTTACGGCGATTCACCCCTCCACTTT CASSFYGDSPLHF 13 many TRBJ1-6 . TRBV28
TGCGCCAGCAGCTGGAGTTTAGCGGGGTCCACAGATACGCAGTATTTT CASSWSLAGSTDTQYF 16 . TRBJ2-3 TRBD2 TRBV5-1
TGTGCCAGCAACTTACAGGGCAATAATTCACCCCTCCACTTT CASNLQGNNSPLHF 14 . TRBJ1-6 . TRBV11-2
TGTGCCAGCAGTAACGGGCTGTACGAGCAGTACTTC CASSNGLYEQYF 12 many TRBJ2-7 . TRBV6-5
TGTGCCAGCAGGGCAGGGAACGTGGATACGCAGTATTTC CASRAGNVDTQYF 13 many TRBJ2-3 . TRBV11-2
TGCAGCGTTGAAAGTCGCGGGAGAATTACCGGCGTGGAGGACGAGCAGTACTTC CSVESRGRITGVEDEQYF 18 many TRBJ2-7 TRBD2 TRBV29-1
TGTGCCAGCAGCACTCACGGACAGGGGAATTTCAACACTGAAGCTTTCTTT CASSTHGQGNFNTEAFF 17 . TRBJ1-1 TRBD1 TRBV4-2
TGTGCCAGCAGTGTGGAGGCCCGTGTTGAACCCCAACATTTT CASSVEARVEPQHF 14 . TRBJ1-5 . TRBV6-1
TGTGCCAGCTGCAAGGTACTAGCGGTTAGCACAGATACGCTGTATTTT CASCKVLAVSTDTLYF 16 . TRBJ2-3 TRBD2 TRBV11-1
TGCGCCAGCAGCCAAGCGGGACAGCGATTCCAAGAGACCCAGTACTTC CASSQAGQRFQETQYF 16 medium-sized TRBJ2-5 TRBD1 TRBV4-1
TGCAGTGCGTGGCGGGTAAACACCGGGGAGCTGTTTTTT CSAWRVNTGELFF 13 medium-sized TRBJ2-2 . TRBV29-1
TGTGCCCGCACAAAGCCAGAAGGGACAGGGATTGAGCAGTTCTTC CARTKPEGTGIEQFF 15 . TRBJ2-1 TRBD1 TRBV30
TGTGCCAATAGCCCGGGACAGTCTCGGGGTGAAAAACTGTTTTTT CANSPGQSRGEKLFF 15 . TRBJ1-4 TRBD1 TRBV7-2
TGTGCCAGTAGTAAAAGAGAACTAGCGGACAATGAGCAGTTCTTC CASSKRELADNEQFF 15 . TRBJ2-1 TRBD2 TRBV7-8
TGCGCGAGCAGCCCGGAACCGGGAGCCGAAGCTTTCTTT CASSPEPGAEAFF 13 . TRBJ1-1 . TRBV5-1
TGTGTCAGCAGCCAACATGGGACAGCCTCCCCCCACACCTTC CVSSQHGTASPHTF 14 . TRBJ1-2 TRBD1 TRBV14
TGTGCCAGCAGCGGAGGAACTAGCGGGAGCTCTTACAATGAGCAGTTCTTC CASSGGTSGSSYNEQFF 17 once TRBJ2-1 TRBD2 TRBV11-2
TGCGCCAGCAGCCAAGAGCCCCCTCAAAACGAAGGGGCCAAAAACATTCAGTACTTC CASSQEPPQNEGAKNIQYF 19 many TRBJ2-4 . TRBV4-1
TGTGCCAGCAGTGAGTCCGGACACAGATCACCTACTAACTATGGCTACACCTTC CASSESGHRSPTNYGYTF 18 . TRBJ1-2 . TRBV10-3
TGCGCCAGCAGCCGAGGAGGGGACGGCCAGCCCCAGCATTTT CASSRGGDGQPQHF 14 many TRBJ1-5 . TRBV4-1
TGTGCCAGCTCCCCAGAGGCTAGCGGGAACGTTGAGCAGTTCTTC CASSPEASGNVEQFF 15 . TRBJ2-1 TRBD2 TRBV2
TGCAGCGTTCGAGAGGGCTCCTACGAGCAGTACTTC CSVREGSYEQYF 12 many TRBJ2-7 . TRBV29-1
TGTGCCACCAGTGATCTTGGATCTACCGATGAGCAGTTCTTC CATSDLGSTDEQFF 14 few TRBJ2-1 . TRBV24-1
TGCAGCGTTGAAGAAGAAGGACAGGGGGTCTACGAGCAGTACTTC CSVEEEGQGVYEQYF 15 medium-sized TRBJ2-7 TRBD1 TRBV29-1
TGTGCCAGCCAAACATCGGAGAACGGGAGGTTGGGTGAGCAGTTCTTC CASQTSENGRLGEQFF 16 . TRBJ2-1 TRBD2 TRBV6-6
TGTCCCAGCAACTACCATGGCCAGACAGATGAAGCTTTCTTT CPSNYHGQTDEAFF 14 . TRBJ1-1 . TRBV6-6